The 28 T cell receptor beta chains given below trace back to one sample, sequenced in a study of blood T cells in healthy people across ages. With a J-beta primer mix and a sample-barcoded 5' primer, a second PCR ran 7 to 11 cycles. TCRdb itself ran the 5' RACE reads through MiXCR, one entry per CDR3 protein. The sample carries about 780,000 distinct CDR3 sequences, around half recorded once. The sequencing input was blood. These receptors were obtained from a man older than 75 in good health.

This clonotype was counted between two and nine times. The V call is TRBV12-3 or TRBV12-4, the J call TRBJ2-1; TRBD2 aligns across 16 bases. V was pared by 5 bases and J by 0 bases, with 7 bases of the junction left unmatched. This CDR3 comprises 19 residues. In DNA form, the CDR3 reads TGTGCCAGCAGTCCCCAGGGACTAGCGGGAGGGAGCTCCTACAATGAGCAGTTCTTC. Encoded protein: CASSPQGLAGGSSYNEQFF.

This clonotype appeared a few times. The chain combines TRBV5-1 with TRBJ2-7, with D tentatively TRBD2 (7 bases). This CDR3 has 13 residues. Germline CDR1 SGHRS, CDR2 YFSETQ. Trimming took 4 bases from V and 5 from J, leaving 13 bases between them. For the CDR3, the DNA is TGCGCCAGCAGCCCCGGGGGGCAGAACGAGCAGTACTTC. Its translation: CASSPGGQNEQYF.

This clonotype was detected a few times. This sequence joins TRBV28 and TRBJ2-7, with 8 bases fitting TRBD2. Unmatched junction bases numbered 14, after V lost 6 bases and J lost 7 bases. The germline CDR1 and CDR2 sequences are MDHEN and SYDVKM. The CDR3 consists of 15 residues. CDR3 protein: CASSPLAAGADEQYF. In DNA form, the CDR3 reads TGTGCCAGCAGCCCTCTGGCAGCGGGAGCTGATGAGCAGTACTTC.

The sample holds a few counts of this clonotype. This rearrangement joins TRBV18 to TRBJ2-7, with 9 positions matching TRBD1. CDR3 length: 14 residues. In germline, CDR1 is KGHSH, CDR2 LQKENI. Trimming at V came to 3 bases and at J to 3 bases, leaving 3 bases not matched to a gene. The CDR3 DNA reads as TGTGCCAGCTCACCCGACAGGGGGATCTACGAGCAGTACTTC. It yields the protein CASSPDRGIYEQYF. Based on the CDR3 plus reference TRBV18 and TRBJ2-7, the full variable domain is NAGVMQNPRHLVRRRGQEARLRCSPMKGHSHVYWYRQLPEEGLKFMVYLQKENIIDESGMPKERFSAEFPKEGPSILRIQQVVRGDSAAYFCASSPDRGIYEQYFGPGTRLTVT.

The CDR3 DNA reads as TGCAGTGCTAGCGATTCGGGTGCTAGCACAGATACGCAGTATTTT. Translating gives CSASDSGASTDTQYF. The V gene is TRBV20-1, the J gene TRBJ2-3; the D is unclear. This CDR3 is 15 amino acids long. CDR1 is DFQATT and CDR2 is SNEGSKA in the germline V gene (reference sequence). Trimming removed 3 bases at V and 0 bases at J, with 13 bases between.

The chain carries TRBV14 and TRBJ2-7, with TRBD2 identical over 7 bases. The CDR3 runs 14 residues. Germline V gene sequence: CDR1 SGHDN, CDR2 FVKESK. Losses at the gene ends were 8 bases for V and 1 base for J; bases not matched to a gene: 8. The CDR3 region is CASRASGISYEQYF. The CDR3 DNA is TGTGCCAGCCGCGCTAGCGGTATTTCCTACGAGCAGTACTTC.

The chain links TRBV11-2 to TRBJ2-1; TRBD2 matches at 8 bases. V shed 6 bases, J shed 9 bases, and the junction held 10 bases outside the gene matches. Per germline, CDR1 SGHAT and CDR2 FQNNGV. This CDR3 is 14 amino acids long. The CDR3 loop is CASSQAGVGSEQFF. The DNA for the CDR3 is TGTGCCAGCAGTCAAGCGGGGGTCGGGAGTGAGCAGTTCTTC.

This clonotype showed up just once. The gene calls are TRBV7-9 and TRBJ2-4; D is possibly TRBD1 or TRBD2 (6 bases each). Matching the DNA end better, TRBJ2-5 makes the J call doubtful. Germline V gives CDR1 SEHNR, CDR2 FQNEAQ (reference sequence). This CDR3 comprises 17 residues. The CDR3 region is CASSPQGGPGMLETQYF. CDR3 bases: TGTGCCAGCAGCCCTCAAGGGGGGCCTGGAATGTTGGAGACCCAGTACTTC.

This clonotype was seen only a few times. The chain couples TRBV20-1 to TRBJ2-2; the match to TRBD1 covers 7 bases. In germline, CDR1 is DFQATT, CDR2 SNEGSKA (reference sequence). J gave up 5 bases and V 5 bases, and 11 bases lay outside the gene matches. CDR3 length: 15 amino acids. CDR3 region: CSALRQGVVTGELFF. The CDR3, as DNA: TGCAGTGCTCTCAGGCAGGGGGTAGTGACCGGGGAGCTGTTTTTT.

This clonotype was observed at least ten times. The DNA for the CDR3 is TGCAGCGCGGACACCGGACTAGCACATGATGAGCAGTTCTTC. Translation: CSADTGLAHDEQFF. The V call is TRBV29-1, the J call TRBJ2-1; 8 bases fit TRBD2. J was trimmed by 8 bases and V by 7 bases; bases with no gene match: 13. The germline gives CDR1 SQVTM, CDR2 ANQGSEA. There are 14 residues in the CDR3.

The chain carries TRBV20-1 and TRBJ2-6; 9 nucleotides align to TRBD1. This CDR3 has 21 amino acids. CDR1 is DFQATT, CDR2 SNEGSKA, per germline (reference sequence). Unmatched junction bases numbered 24, after V lost 6 bases and J lost 3 bases. CDR3 protein: CSATGWRKPGQGESGANVLTF. The CDR3 DNA follows: TGCAGTGCGACGGGATGGCGCAAACCGGGACAGGGAGAAAGTGGGGCCAACGTCCTGACTTTC.

This chain joins TRBV5-1 and TRBJ1-2; D is perhaps TRBD1 (6 bases). The CDR3 loop spans 13 amino acids. The V end lost 3 bases, the J end lost 8 bases, and 14 bases lay between the germline ends. CDR1 is SGHRS and CDR2 is YFSETQ in the germline V gene. Here the CDR3 DNA reads TGCGCCAGCAGCTCCGATTCCGGGGGCGGCTACACCTTC. Protein product: CASSSDSGGGYTF.

The chain combines TRBV20-1 with TRBJ2-1; TRBD1 or TRBD2 may be the D gene (5 bases each). The J call could be wrong; TRBJ2-7 is a better fit for the DNA end. Looked up from germline, CDR1 is DFQATT and CDR2 is SNEGSKA (reference sequence). This CDR3 has 12 residues. The CDR3 bases are TGCAGTGCTAGTCAAGGGACCAATGAGCAGTACTTC. Protein: CSASQGTNEQYF.

Only a few counts were recorded for this clonotype. The chain links TRBV6-2 or TRBV6-3 to TRBJ1-5, with D maybe TRBD1 (5 bases). CDR1 is MNHEY, CDR2 SVGEGT, per germline. Trimming pared 6 bases from V and 4 bases from J, leaving 10 bases between. CDR3 length: 13 amino acids. The CDR3 DNA reads as TGTGCCAGCAGGCGAGGGGAGAATCAGCCCCAGCATTTT. Translation gives CASRRGENQPQHF.

This clonotype has more than one count but fewer than ten. CDR3 residues: CSVDQDTYEQYF. The DNA for the CDR3 is TGCAGCGTTGATCAGGATACCTACGAGCAGTACTTC. The rearrangement links TRBV29-1 to TRBJ2-7; D is unresolved. Germline V gene data show CDR1 as SQVTM and CDR2 as ANQGSEA. V lost 3 bases and J 2 bases, leaving 8 bases between the germline ends. The CDR3 has 12 amino acids.

This clonotype turned up a few times. V is TRBV20-1 and J is TRBJ2-3; TRBD1 agrees at 9 bases. From germline, CDR1 is DFQATT and CDR2 SNEGSKA (reference sequence). The CDR3 is 14 amino acids. V was clipped by 2 bases and J by 4 bases; unmatched bases: 4. Here the CDR3 DNA reads TGCAGTGCTAGACCGGGACAGGGTTCAGATACGCAGTATTTT. Its protein is CSARPGQGSDTQYF.

Comments on this clonotype: A read error may produce the germline difference seen at one junction end. The chain has TRBV7-3 and TRBJ2-5, with 10 positions matching TRBD2. Germline CDR1 is SGHTA and CDR2 is FQGTGA. The CDR3 runs 15 residues. CDR3 DNA: TGTGCCAGCAGCCCCGTAGCGGGGGGTCAAGAGACCCAGCACTTC. It codes for CASSPVAGGQETQHF.

This chain uses TRBV19 with TRBJ2-5, with 12 bases aligning to TRBD1. The end of the DNA is better explained by TRBJ2-7, so the J call may be wrong. The length of the CDR3 is 15 residues. Germline CDR1 and CDR2: LNHDA and SQIVND (reference sequence). In DNA, the CDR3 is TGTGCCAGTAGCCCCGGGACAGGGGGCGTATCCGAGCAGTACTTC. Encoded protein: CASSPGTGGVSEQYF.

This chain connects TRBV27 to TRBJ2-3, with 8 bases matching TRBD1. Germline assignment: CDR1 MNHEY and CDR2 SMNVEV (reference sequence). V lost 6 bases and J lost 3; bases outside the gene matches: 8. CDR3 length: 15 amino acids. The CDR3, as DNA: TGTGCCAGCAGACGACAGGGGATCGGGACAGATACGCAGTATTTT. Amino acids: CASRRQGIGTDTQYF.

In its sample, this clonotype was seen many times. This chain links TRBV4-3 with TRBJ2-5, with a tentative D call TRBD2 (6 bases). The CDR3 is 15 residues long. Germline CDR1 is LGHNA and CDR2 is YSLEER. Deletions cut 1 base from V and 5 bases from J, with 14 bases between. CDR3 bases: TGCGCCAGCAGCCAAGGGCCGGGAGTCGGGGAGACCCAGTACTTC. Translating it yields CASSQGPGVGETQYF.

The V gene is TRBV2, the J gene TRBJ1-1; D gene ambiguous. The CDR3 is 14 amino acids. Trimming removed 4 bases at V and 8 bases at J, with 17 bases between. CDR1 and CDR2 from the germline V gene are SNHLY and FYNNEI. CDR3: CASSAVMTALEAFF. The CDR3 nucleotides are TGTGCCAGCAGTGCAGTAATGACGGCCCTAGAAGCTTTCTTT.

This clonotype was detected ten times or more. The chain has TRBV12-3 or TRBV12-4 and TRBJ2-7, with D possibly TRBD1 on 5 matching bases. This CDR3 contains 16 residues. V shed 1 base and J shed 0 bases, with 13 bases lying between them. CDR3 sequence reads: CASSLGQLSTSYEQYF. CDR3 DNA sequence: TGTGCCAGCAGTTTAGGACAGCTCTCAACCTCCTACGAGCAGTACTTC.

The gene calls are TRBV5-1 and TRBJ2-4; maybe TRBD2 (5 bases). The germline CDR1 and CDR2 sequences are SGHRS and YFSETQ. The V end lost 4 bases, the J end lost 7 bases, and 15 bases lay between the germline ends. The length of the CDR3 is 14 residues. CDR3 bases: TGCGCCAGCAGCCCGCAAGGAGGTTCGAACATTCAGTACTTC. This codes for CASSPQGGSNIQYF.

In this sample, this clonotype turned up once. The chain couples TRBV3-1 to TRBJ2-5; unclear D gene. The V and J ends lost 6 bases and 7 bases respectively, with 21 bases between them. The CDR3 sequence is 15 residues long. Germline V CDR1 and CDR2: LGHDT, YNNKEL (reference sequence). For the CDR3, the DNA is TGTGCCAGCAGTCCTACCGTGGACGGTTCGGGGACCCAGTACTTC. Residues: CASSPTVDGSGTQYF.

The chain uses TRBV5-5 and TRBJ2-5; 7 positions match TRBD2. Trimming took 10 bases from V and 2 from J; bases not matched to a gene: 5. This CDR3 is 12 amino acids long. The germline gives CDR1 SGHKS, CDR2 YYEKEE (reference sequence). The CDR3 DNA follows: TGTGCCGGGGGGGGAGGTCAAGAGACCCAGTACTTC. It translates to CAGGGGQETQYF.

Comment on this clonotype: One end of the junction varies from germline; a read error may be responsible. This sequence joins TRBV24-1 and TRBJ2-3; 8 bases match TRBD2. The CDR3 has 15 residues. Germline V gives CDR1 KGHDR, CDR2 SFDVKD. CDR3 in amino acids: CATSEERESADMQYF. In nucleotides, the CDR3 is TGTGCCACCAGTGAGGAGCGGGAGTCCGCAGATATGCAGTATTTT.

A few counts support this clonotype. CDR3 sequence: CASSADSPGGYEQYF. The CDR3 DNA reads TGCGCCAGCAGCGCCGATTCTCCAGGCGGCTACGAGCAGTACTTC. The chain is built from TRBV5-1 and TRBJ2-7; D not resolved. Per the germline V gene, CDR1 is SGHRS and CDR2 is YFSETQ. Trimming pared 4 bases from V and 3 bases from J, leaving 17 bases between. The CDR3 spans 15 residues.

This clonotype appeared a few times. This chain's CDR3 is CASSPRRLGEQFF. The DNA for the CDR3 is TGTGCCAGCAGCCCCCGACGGTTAGGTGAGCAGTTCTTC. V usage is TRBV7-9 and J usage is TRBJ2-1; no clear D. V lost 5 bases, J lost 9 bases, and 14 bases lay in between. CDR3 length equals 13 residues. Germline CDR1 reads SEHNR; CDR2 reads FQNEAQ (reference sequence).